This T cell receptor (beta chain) was identified in a study of blood T cell repertoires in COVID-19 (dated by TCRdb to 2018 to 2021). About the study as a whole: The collaborator samples originated in the United States, Italy and Spain and spanned the acute and convalescent phases of COVID-19. The prospective study material was composed of cDNA or gDNA derived from T cells, B-cell-depleted T cells, or PBMCs. Deeply sampled blood TCRbeta repertoires from subjects exposed to, actively infected with, or recovered from COVID-19 were included in the dataset. The repertoires were released in a freely available public database intended as a resource for research on the immune response to SARS-CoV-2. The samples were drawn from two sources: the first 160 participants of the ongoing ImmuneRACE study, and over 950 subjects contributed by 6 global collaborators. Sample metadata almost always included a de-identified subject ID, COVID-19 status, age in years and sex. Where available, HLA class I and class II types were taken from metadata supplied by the sample provider and were not determined by assay-based typing. Here is what the overall study found, with its caveats: How much clinical and demographic metadata was included differed by source and by participant, and the metadata was provided uncurated.

From cysteine to phenylalanine, the CDR3 is 14 amino acids long. Only CDR3 DNA is held: 42 bases, read in frame from base 1. Ends trimmed: V by 3 bases, J by 7 bases; bases unmatched to a gene: 4. CDR1 and CDR2 (SGHNT, YENEEA) derive from the germline V gene. TCRbeta CDR3 regions were amplified from genomic DNA by means of the immunoSEQ Assay, a bias-controlled multiplex PCR. For the original study's pipeline: The number of nucleated cells in each sample was estimated by amplification of reference gene primers within the assay. Sequence reads were collapsed and filtered to measure the absolute abundance of every unique TCRbeta CDR3 rearrangement. Productive Simpson clonality was computed per sample as the square root of Simpson's diversity index over productive rearrangements. The table was pulled from immuneACCESS by TCRdb, which kept in-frame rearrangements only. Such tables lose some clones; where checked, under half of the loss comes from unresolved V genes, and the rest has no known cause. V, J and clone size were drawn from that table, and D and trimming were deduced from the DNA. Here the sample has 150,000 to 200,000 clones; roughly 82% occur a single time. The top ten hold around 8% of the sample.

One collaborating source in Seattle enrolled patients during active infection and followed them longitudinally through the course of disease. Each collaborating institution followed its own protocols to collect whole blood in K2EDTA tubes. For TCRbeta analysis, collaborators shipped samples as frozen whole blood, isolated PBMCs, or DNA extracted from either of those sample types. In the case of this clone: Its antigen is unknown. Base-call qualities are not available, and no considerably larger clone is one nucleotide away.

The chain employs TRBV11-3 and TRBJ2-1; 9 of the junction bases match TRBD1. The receptor's source is a woman aged 55-70 years with COVID-19, enrolled during active disease. Sequencing was carried out using peripheral blood. The CDR3 reads CASSLGDRVNEQFF. In nucleotide form, the sequence is TGTGCCAGCAGCTTGGGGGACAGGGTGAATGAGCAGTTCTTC.